A selection of T cell receptor beta chains follows, all from one sample in a study of beta chain features in type 1 diabetes. Profiled with immunoSEQ multiplex PCR; TCRdb holds only in-frame clones, not every one. The sample has about 30,000 clones, approximately 55% seen once; the top ten hold 1.5%. Sample: Tregs from blood. These receptors originate from a woman aged 18-29 years with type 1 diabetes. Both conserved end residues are part of each CDR3. The D gene is left open where the match is weak. Size tells how often a clone was seen (once, few, many) or the class of an expanded clone, and some rows leave it out.

d_gene: TRBD2
j_gene: TRBJ2-1
abundance: few
v_gene: TRBV7-9
CDR3nt: TGTGCCAGCAGACCGACTCCAGCGGGAGATCCCCATTATTACAATGAGCAGTTCTTC
CDR3aa: CASRPTPAGDPHYYNEQFF

d_gene: TRBD1
j_gene: TRBJ2-5
abundance: -
v_gene: TRBV5-1
CDR3nt: TGCGCCAGCAGCTTCGGACAGGGTCGGGAGACCCAGTACTTC
CDR3aa: CASSFGQGRETQYF

d_gene: -
j_gene: TRBJ2-7
abundance: -
v_gene: TRBV20-1
CDR3nt: TGCAGTGCTAGAGCTGGGGGGGAGCAGTACTTC
CDR3aa: CSARAGGEQYF

d_gene: -
j_gene: TRBJ2-7
abundance: -
v_gene: TRBV28
CDR3nt: TGTGCCAGCAGTTTATCTACAGGGCGAGGGCAGTACTTC
CDR3aa: CASSLSTGRGQYF

d_gene: -
j_gene: TRBJ2-3
abundance: -
v_gene: TRBV7-9
CDR3nt: TGTGCCAGCAGCTTAAACTCCGCGGGAACCCGAGATACGCAGTATTTT
CDR3aa: CASSLNSAGTRDTQYF

d_gene: -
j_gene: TRBJ2-6
abundance: -
v_gene: TRBV27
CDR3nt: TGTGCCAGCAGTTTAAGGGCAGGGGACTCTGGGGCCAACGTCCTGACTTTC
CDR3aa: CASSLRAGDSGANVLTF

d_gene: TRBD2
j_gene: TRBJ2-3
abundance: -
v_gene: TRBV5-1
CDR3nt: TGCGCCAGCAGCGCGGGGGTCGGCACAGATACGCAGTATTTT
CDR3aa: CASSAGVGTDTQYF

d_gene: -
j_gene: TRBJ2-3
abundance: -
v_gene: TRBV27
CDR3nt: TGTGCCAGCAGGGTTGAGCGGAGAGATACGCAGTATTTT
CDR3aa: CASRVERRDTQYF

d_gene: TRBD1
j_gene: TRBJ2-5
abundance: few
v_gene: TRBV10-3
CDR3nt: TGTGCCATCAGCTTTAGAGGGACAGTCCAAGAGACCCAGTACTTC
CDR3aa: CAISFRGTVQETQYF

d_gene: TRBD1
j_gene: TRBJ1-5
abundance: -
v_gene: TRBV30
CDR3nt: TGTGCCTGGAGTCTCGAGATGGGACAGGGGGGGGAGCCCCAGCATTTT
CDR3aa: CAWSLEMGQGGEPQHF

d_gene: -
j_gene: TRBJ2-4
abundance: few
v_gene: TRBV7-2
CDR3nt: TGTGCCAGCAGCTTGGGCCGAGTTAAAAACATTCAGTACTTC
CDR3aa: CASSLGRVKNIQYF

d_gene: -
j_gene: TRBJ1-6
abundance: -
v_gene: TRBV7-9
CDR3nt: TGTGCCAGCAGCTTATCAGACATTTCACCCCTCCACTTT
CDR3aa: CASSLSDISPLHF

d_gene: -
j_gene: TRBJ2-7
abundance: -
v_gene: TRBV10-3
CDR3nt: TGTGCCATCAGTGCTAGCAGGACCAGCTCCTACGAGCAGTACTTC
CDR3aa: CAISASRTSSYEQYF

d_gene: -
j_gene: TRBJ2-3
abundance: -
v_gene: TRBV5-6
CDR3nt: TGTGCCAGCAGCTTTAGCGGAACCACAGATACGCAGTATTTT
CDR3aa: CASSFSGTTDTQYF

d_gene: -
j_gene: TRBJ1-3
abundance: -
v_gene: TRBV27
CDR3nt: TGTGCCAGCAGCTCGAGCTTCTCTGGAAACACCATATATTTT
CDR3aa: CASSSSFSGNTIYF

d_gene: -
j_gene: TRBJ2-3
abundance: -
v_gene: TRBV2
CDR3nt: TGTGCCAGCAGGCTAACTTGGACTACTTATACGCAGTATTTT
CDR3aa: CASRLTWTTYTQYF

d_gene: TRBD1
j_gene: TRBJ1-1
abundance: -
v_gene: TRBV20-1
CDR3nt: TGCAGTGCTGGTGGACAGGGGCAAGCTTTCTTT
CDR3aa: CSAGGQGQAFF

d_gene: TRBD1
j_gene: TRBJ2-3
abundance: few
v_gene: TRBV27
CDR3nt: TGTGCCAGCAGTTTATTAAGGGACAGGGGGCGCACAGATACGCAGTATTTT
CDR3aa: CASSLLRDRGRTDTQYF

d_gene: TRBD2
j_gene: TRBJ2-1
abundance: -
v_gene: TRBV29-1
CDR3nt: TGCAGCGCCCAAACAGCTAGCGGGAGAAGGGAGCAGTTCTTC
CDR3aa: CSAQTASGRREQFF

d_gene: TRBD2
j_gene: TRBJ2-5
abundance: -
v_gene: TRBV2
CDR3nt: TGTGCCAGCAGAGGCCTAGCGGGCCAAGAGACCCAGTACTTC
CDR3aa: CASRGLAGQETQYF

d_gene: -
j_gene: TRBJ2-1
abundance: -
v_gene: TRBV5-4
CDR3nt: TGTGCCAGCAGCCGGGTCCTAGGTTCGTCCTACAATGAGCAGTTCTTC
CDR3aa: CASSRVLGSSYNEQFF

d_gene: -
j_gene: TRBJ2-2
abundance: few
v_gene: TRBV10-1
CDR3nt: TGCGCCAGCAGTGACTGGGGCCTACCGAACACCGGGGAGCTGTTTTTT
CDR3aa: CASSDWGLPNTGELFF

d_gene: TRBD2
j_gene: TRBJ2-3
abundance: -
v_gene: TRBV5-1
CDR3nt: TGCGCCAGCAGCTTGGGACTAGCGGGAGTTACAGATACGCAGTATTTT
CDR3aa: CASSLGLAGVTDTQYF

d_gene: TRBD2
j_gene: TRBJ2-3
abundance: -
v_gene: TRBV28
CDR3nt: TGTGCCAGCAGCGGTACGACTAGCGGGAGGCCTTATACGCAGTATTTT
CDR3aa: CASSGTTSGRPYTQYF

d_gene: TRBD1
j_gene: TRBJ2-6
abundance: few
v_gene: TRBV11-2
CDR3nt: TGTGCCAGCAGCTCCGGACAGGGGGCGGTCGGGGCCAACGTCCTGACTTTC
CDR3aa: CASSSGQGAVGANVLTF

d_gene: TRBD2
j_gene: TRBJ2-4
abundance: -
v_gene: TRBV10-3
CDR3nt: TGTGCCTCCCAGGGGACTAGCGGGAGTGCGGCCAAAAACATTCAGTACTTC
CDR3aa: CASQGTSGSAAKNIQYF

d_gene: -
j_gene: TRBJ2-1
abundance: -
v_gene: TRBV7-2
CDR3nt: TGTGCCAGCAGCTTAGTGATCGGTAATCGGGATCGCAATGAGCAGTTCTTC
CDR3aa: CASSLVIGNRDRNEQFF

d_gene: TRBD2
j_gene: TRBJ2-1
abundance: -
v_gene: TRBV7-2
CDR3nt: TGTGCCAGCAGCCCAGGGGGACTAGCGGGAGAGAGTGAGCAGTTCTTC
CDR3aa: CASSPGGLAGESEQFF

d_gene: TRBD1
j_gene: TRBJ2-5
abundance: few
v_gene: TRBV29-1
CDR3nt: TGCAGCGTTACCCGGGACAGCGGCCGGGCCCAGTACTTC
CDR3aa: CSVTRDSGRAQYF

d_gene: -
j_gene: TRBJ1-5
abundance: once
v_gene: TRBV18
CDR3nt: TGTGCCAGCTCACCCGCCAGGGGCTCCAACCAGCCCCAGCATTTT
CDR3aa: CASSPARGSNQPQHF

d_gene: -
j_gene: TRBJ2-5
abundance: -
v_gene: TRBV7-9
CDR3nt: TGTTCCAGCAGCTTGGGACATCCCAGGCAAGAGACCCAGTACTTC
CDR3aa: CSSSLGHPRQETQYF

d_gene: TRBD2
j_gene: TRBJ2-3
abundance: -
v_gene: TRBV6-1
CDR3nt: TGTGCCAGCAGTTTTCGACTAGCGGGCACAGATACGCAGTATTTT
CDR3aa: CASSFRLAGTDTQYF

d_gene: -
j_gene: TRBJ2-2
abundance: -
v_gene: TRBV7-2
CDR3nt: TGTGCCAGCAGCGTACGGGACACCGGGGAGCTGTTTTTT
CDR3aa: CASSVRDTGELFF

d_gene: TRBD1
j_gene: TRBJ2-7
abundance: -
v_gene: TRBV30
CDR3nt: TGTGCCTGGAGCCACGGACAGGGGTACGAGCAGTACTTC
CDR3aa: CAWSHGQGYEQYF

d_gene: TRBD1
j_gene: TRBJ1-2
abundance: -
v_gene: TRBV27
CDR3nt: TGTGCCAGCAGTCCCCGGGGACAGGTTGTCGGCTACACCTTC
CDR3aa: CASSPRGQVVGYTF

d_gene: -
j_gene: TRBJ1-2
abundance: -
v_gene: TRBV28
CDR3nt: TGTGCCAGCGGGTACAGAAAATATGGCTACACCTTC
CDR3aa: CASGYRKYGYTF

d_gene: -
j_gene: TRBJ2-1
abundance: -
v_gene: TRBV28
CDR3nt: TGTGCCAGCAAGCACAGATTGGTCAATGAGCAGTTCTTC
CDR3aa: CASKHRLVNEQFF

d_gene: -
j_gene: TRBJ2-1
abundance: -
v_gene: TRBV5-1
CDR3nt: TGCGCCAGCAGCTTGGCAGGCACTAGCCATGAGCAGTTCTTC
CDR3aa: CASSLAGTSHEQFF

d_gene: -
j_gene: TRBJ2-7
abundance: -
v_gene: TRBV11-2
CDR3nt: TGTGCCAGCAGTCGCATAGGACTCCCGGGCTCCTACGAGCAGTACTTC
CDR3aa: CASSRIGLPGSYEQYF

d_gene: -
j_gene: TRBJ1-2
abundance: -
v_gene: TRBV25-1
CDR3nt: TGTGCCAGCAGTCTTGAACAGGGACGCGGCTACACCTTC
CDR3aa: CASSLEQGRGYTF

d_gene: -
j_gene: TRBJ2-3
abundance: few
v_gene: TRBV7-6
CDR3nt: TGTGCCAGCAGCTTATTCGGTAGTAGCACAGATACGCAGTATTTT
CDR3aa: CASSLFGSSTDTQYF

d_gene: TRBD2
j_gene: TRBJ2-5
abundance: -
v_gene: TRBV4-3
CDR3nt: TGCGCCAGCAGCCCGTCGCGGGGGACCCTCCAAGAGACCCAGTACTTC
CDR3aa: CASSPSRGTLQETQYF